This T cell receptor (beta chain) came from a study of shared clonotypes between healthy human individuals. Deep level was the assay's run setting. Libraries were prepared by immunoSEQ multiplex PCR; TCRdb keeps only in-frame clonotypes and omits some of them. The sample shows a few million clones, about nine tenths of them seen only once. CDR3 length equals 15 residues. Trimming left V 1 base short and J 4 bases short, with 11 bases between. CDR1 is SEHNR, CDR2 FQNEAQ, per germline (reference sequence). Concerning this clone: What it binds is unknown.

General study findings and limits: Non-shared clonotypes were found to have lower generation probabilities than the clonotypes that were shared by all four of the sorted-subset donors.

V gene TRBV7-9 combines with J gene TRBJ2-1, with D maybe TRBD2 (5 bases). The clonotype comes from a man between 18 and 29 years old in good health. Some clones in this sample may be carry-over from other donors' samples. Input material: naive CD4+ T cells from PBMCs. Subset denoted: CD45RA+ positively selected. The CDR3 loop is CASSLDLADYNEQFF. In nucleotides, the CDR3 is TGTGCCAGCAGCTTAGATCTAGCAGATTACAATGAGCAGTTCTTC. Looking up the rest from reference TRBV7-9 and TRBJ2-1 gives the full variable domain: DTGVSQNPRHKITKRGQNVTFRCDPISEHNRLYWYRQTLGQGPEFLTYFQNEAQLEKSRLLSDRFSAERPKGSFSTLEIQRTEQGDSAMYLCASSLDLADYNEQFFGPGTRLTVL.